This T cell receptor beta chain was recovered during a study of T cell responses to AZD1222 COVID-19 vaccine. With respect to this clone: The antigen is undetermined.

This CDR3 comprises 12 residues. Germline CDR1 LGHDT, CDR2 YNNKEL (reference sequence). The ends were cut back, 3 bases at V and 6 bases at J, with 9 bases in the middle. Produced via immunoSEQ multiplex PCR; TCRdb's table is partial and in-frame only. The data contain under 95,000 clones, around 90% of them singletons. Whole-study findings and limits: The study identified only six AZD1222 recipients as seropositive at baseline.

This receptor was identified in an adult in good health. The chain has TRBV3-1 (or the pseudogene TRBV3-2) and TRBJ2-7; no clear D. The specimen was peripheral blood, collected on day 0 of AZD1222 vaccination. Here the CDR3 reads CASSQGFSEQYF. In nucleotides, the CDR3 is TGTGCCAGCAGCCAGGGTTTCTCCGAGCAGTACTTC.